The 19 T cell receptor beta chains listed next were all sequenced from one sample in a study of shared clonotypes between healthy human individuals. Clones were sequenced by immunoSEQ multiplex PCR, and TCRdb holds only the in-frame ones, with some missing. Of hundreds of thousands of clones listed, around three quarters are singletons. The sequencing sample was made of PBMCs. These receptors came from a middle-aged woman in good health. Some clones in this sample may be carry-over from other donors' samples.

This clone was seen a few times. The chain carries TRBV5-1 and TRBJ1-1, with D perhaps TRBD1 (5 bases). Germline V gene sequence: CDR1 SGHRS, CDR2 YFSETQ. CDR3 length equals 14 residues. V lost 4 bases and J 3 bases, leaving 13 bases between the germline ends. The CDR3 sequence is CASSDQGPDTEAFF. CDR3 DNA sequence: TGCGCCAGCAGCGACCAGGGTCCGGACACTGAAGCTTTCTTT.

The count of this clone is one. This rearrangement joins TRBV5-1 to TRBJ2-3; 7 positions match TRBD2. The CDR3 is made up of 17 amino acids. The V segment lost 2 bases and the J segment 0 bases; nucleotides outside the gene matches: 9. Germline V CDR1 and CDR2: SGHRS, YFSETQ. CDR3 coding DNA: TGCGCCAGCAGCTTTGGTGCGGGAGATACTAGCACAGATACGCAGTATTTT. Translated, it gives CASSFGAGDTSTDTQYF. The variable domain in full, completed from reference TRBV5-1 and TRBJ2-3, reads KAGVTQTPRYLIKTRGQQVTLSCSPISGHRSVSWYQQTPGQGLQFLFEYFSETQRNKGNFPGRFSGRQFSNSRSEMNVSTLELGDSALYLCASSFGAGDTSTDTQYFGPGTRLTVL.

This clone turned up a few times. The chain recombines TRBV4-1 with TRBJ1-3, with 10 bases identical to TRBD1. The germline gives CDR1 MGHRA, CDR2 YSYEKL. The CDR3 spans 18 residues. V shed 0 bases, J shed 7 bases, and the junction held 12 bases outside the gene matches. The CDR3 sequence is CASSQEREGTGVWNTIYF. CDR3 bases: TGCGCCAGCAGCCAAGAAAGGGAGGGGACAGGGGTTTGGAACACCATATATTTT.

The chain joins TRBV7-8 to TRBJ2-7; D is possibly TRBD2 (5 bases). This CDR3 contains 12 residues. CDR1 and CDR2 from the germline V gene are SGHVS and FQNEAQ. V was clipped by 5 bases and J by 2 bases, with 7 bases between them. This CDR3 reads CASSPGTYEQYF. CDR3 sequence (DNA): TGTGCCAGCAGCCCGGGGACCTACGAGCAGTACTTC.

Written as DNA, the CDR3 is TGTGCCTGGAACCAGGGGAGGCCCACCGGGGAGCTGTTTTTT. Its translation: CAWNQGRPTGELFF. The rearrangement joins TRBV30 to TRBJ1-3; D possibly matches TRBD1 or TRBD2 (6 bases each). The J call may be mistaken, given a closer DNA end match to TRBJ2-2. There are 14 residues in the CDR3. In germline, CDR1 is GTSNPN, CDR2 SVGIG (reference sequence).

For the CDR3, the DNA is TGTGCCAGCAGTAGGAACGCTGAGTCAGAGACCCAGTACTTC. Translated: CASSRNAESETQYF. V is TRBV28 and J is TRBJ2-5; D unclear. This CDR3 region has 14 residues. CDR1 MDHEN and CDR2 SYDVKM come from the germline V gene. The ends were cut back, 5 bases at V and 4 bases at J, with 14 bases in the middle.

This chain joins TRBV7-9 and TRBJ2-7, with D maybe TRBD2 (6 bases). Germline V gene sequence: CDR1 SEHNR, CDR2 FQNEAQ (reference sequence). This CDR3 has 14 residues. Trimming stripped 1 base from V and 2 bases from J, with 9 bases between. CDR3 in DNA: TGTGCCAGCAGCTTAGGCGGGGCGGCCTACGAGCAGTACTTC. Its protein product is CASSLGGAAYEQYF.

As regards this clone: A much larger clone is a single base away; this may be a read error. Because the CDR3's place on the DNA is in doubt, the DNA is left out and the CDR3 is given as listed by TCRdb. The gene calls are TRBV29-1 and TRBJ1-2; no check of the table's D call, TRBD1, against the DNA was made. The CDR3 totals 13 residues, both ends included. The germline V gene encodes CDR1 SQVTM and CDR2 ANQGSEA. CDR3 amino acids: CSVVARGTYGYIF.

V gene TRBV4-2 combines with J gene TRBJ2-1; the D is unclear. The CDR3 has 12 residues. From germline, CDR1 is LGHNA and CDR2 YNFKEQ. Trimming removed 1 base from V and 8 bases from J, with 6 bases in between. The CDR3 is CASSQGSYEQFF. CDR3 coding DNA: TGTGCCAGCAGCCAAGGTAGCTATGAGCAGTTCTTC.

A note on this clone: The likely explanation is a read error, given a far larger clone one base away. This sample also contains other DNA sequences that code for the same CDR3. The gene calls are TRBV27 and TRBJ2-7; the D call may be TRBD1 or TRBD2 (7 bases each). V was trimmed by 6 bases and J by 3 bases, leaving 21 bases between them. The CDR3 has 16 amino acids. Germline loops: CDR1 MNHEY, CDR2 SMNVEV (reference sequence). CDR3 residues: CASSLAAGGGGYEQYF. CDR3 in DNA: TGTGCCAGCAGCTTAGCCGCAGGGGGAGGGGGCTACGAGCAGTACTTC.

The chain links TRBV10-1 to TRBJ2-7; D assignment may be TRBD1 or TRBD2 (5 bases each). Trimming left V 4 bases short and J 3 bases short, with 13 bases between. Germline CDR1 and CDR2: WNHNN and SYGVQD (reference sequence). The CDR3 totals 14 residues. Here the CDR3 reads CASSGATGHYEQYF. For the CDR3, the DNA is TGCGCCAGCAGTGGGGCTACGGGGCACTACGAGCAGTACTTC.

The genes are TRBV19 and TRBJ1-5; the D gene is possibly TRBD1 (5 bases). The germline CDR1 and CDR2 sequences are LNHDA and SQIVND (reference sequence). The CDR3 is 15 amino acids. V lost 3 bases to trimming and J lost 2 bases, with 11 bases between them. Written as DNA, the CDR3 is TGTGCCAGTAGTATGGGGGGTGGAGGCAATCAGCCCCAGCATTTT. This gives the protein CASSMGGGGNQPQHF. The full variable domain, completed using reference TRBV19 and TRBJ1-5, is DGGITQSPKYLFRKEGQNVTLSCEQNLNHDAMYWYRQDPGQGLRLIYYSQIVNDFQKGDIAEGYSVSREKKESFPLTVTSAQKNPTAFYLCASSMGGGGNQPQHFGDGTRLSIL.

V and J are TRBV4-2 and TRBJ1-1; D is unresolved. Deletions cut 0 bases from V and 0 bases from J, with 14 bases between. The CDR3 length is 17 residues. The germline V gene has CDR1 LGHNA and CDR2 YNFKEQ. The CDR3 loop is CASSQESEGNMNTEAFF. CDR3 coding DNA: TGTGCCAGCAGCCAAGAAAGTGAAGGGAACATGAACACTGAAGCTTTCTTT.

This clone was seen a single time. The rearrangement joins TRBV18 to TRBJ2-7; D possibly corresponds to TRBD1 (6 bases). The CDR3 is 14 residues long. CDR1 and CDR2 from the germline V gene are KGHSH and LQKENI. V was clipped by 1 base and J by 2 bases, with 9 bases between them. The CDR3 protein is CASSPRTGPYEQYF. The CDR3 DNA sequence: TGTGCCAGCTCACCACGCACAGGGCCCTACGAGCAGTACTTC.

The J gene is TRBJ1-2, the V gene TRBV6-1, with TRBD1 matching over 9 bases. The CDR3 is made up of 15 amino acids. Germline V gene data show CDR1 as MNHNS and CDR2 as SASEGT. Losses at the gene ends were 6 bases for V and 8 bases for J; bases not matched to a gene: 13. The CDR3 reads CASRDPGTGKGGYTF. CDR3 nucleotides: TGTGCCAGCAGGGACCCGGGGACAGGGAAGGGCGGCTACACCTTC.

This clone was observed a single time. Given a far larger clone just one base away, this is likely a sequencing read error. Other DNA sequences in this sample translate to the same CDR3. V and J are TRBV5-1 and TRBJ1-1; 7 bases match TRBD1. The CDR3 extends over 16 amino acids. The trim removed 4 bases at V and 4 bases at J, leaving 13 bases unmatched. CDR1 is SGHRS and CDR2 is YFSETQ in the germline V gene. DNA of the CDR3: TGCGCCAGCAGCATACAGGGGAAAGAGGCAGGCACTGAAGCTTTCTTT. Amino acid sequence: CASSIQGKEAGTEAFF.

This rearrangement joins TRBV6-6 to TRBJ1-3, with 11 nucleotides matching TRBD1. Trimming cost V 9 bases and J 5 bases; bases outside gene matches: 6. The CDR3 has 14 residues. The germline V gene has CDR1 MNHNY and CDR2 SVGAGI (reference sequence). The DNA of the CDR3 is TGTGCCAGTACGGACAGGGGGCCTAGAAACACCATATATTTT. As protein: CASTDRGPRNTIYF.

This clone is a singleton in its sample. This chain links TRBV5-1 with TRBJ2-1, with 8 bases fitting TRBD2. This CDR3 is 15 amino acids long. After removal of 2 bases from V and 3 bases from J, the junction contained 4 bases not matched to a gene. Per the germline V gene, CDR1 is SGHRS and CDR2 is YFSETQ. This CDR3 reads CASSLQAGDYNEQFF. CDR3 DNA: TGCGCCAGCAGCTTACAAGCGGGAGACTACAATGAGCAGTTCTTC.

V is TRBV20-1 and J is TRBJ2-3; D is uncertain. In germline, CDR1 is DFQATT, CDR2 SNEGSKA (reference sequence). This CDR3 comprises 11 residues. CDR3 in DNA: TGCACAATCACGACGGGAGATACGCAGTATTTT. Amino acid sequence: CTITTGDTQYF.